This T cell receptor (beta chain) was identified in a study of response to subunit inactivated influenza vaccine. Germline-derived CDR1 and CDR2 are SGHDT and YYEEEE. The CDR3 has 14 residues. The V and J ends lost 4 bases and 7 bases, in that order; junction bases with no gene match: 9. MiXCR was run by TCRdb on the RT-PCR reads, yielding one entry per CDR3 protein. The sample has 450,000 to 500,000 distinct CDR3 sequences, over 9.5% seen once. This chain links TRBV5-6 with TRBJ1-2; the match to TRBD1 covers 8 bases. This clonotype originated in a man aged 45-65 years who received an inactivated influenza vaccine. The sample here was PBMCs from blood, taken about 40 days after vaccination. Here the CDR3 DNA reads TGTGCCAGCAGCCCACCCGGGACAGGATCTGGCTACACCTTC. Its translation is CASSPPGTGSGYTF.